This T cell receptor beta chain was documented in a study of cytomegalovirus exposure and HLA in healthy donors. In the PCR, 60 Vbeta and 13 Jbeta primers were used. The method was immunoSEQ multiplex PCR; TCRdb's version includes in-frame clones alone and lacks a portion of them. In the table there are about 200,000 clones, 65% to 90% of which are singletons. Concerning this clone: Antigen: not known.

Study-level findings and limits: A prior analysis recorded that most TCR beta V segments were productive about 90% or about 30% of the time. Per a later analysis, about 17,000 TCR beta sequences showed association with HLA alleles at 0.05 false discovery rate.

This CDR3 is built from 14 residues. The ends were cut back, 2 bases at V and 5 bases at J, with 12 bases in the middle. Germline V lookup: CDR1 SNHLY, CDR2 FYNNEI. The TCR comes from a woman in her thirties in good health and CMV-seronegative. The chain is built from TRBV2 and TRBJ1-1; D is perhaps TRBD1 (5 bases). The sample taken for sequencing was PBMCs. The CDR3: CASSETIGGTEAFF. The CDR3 region has the DNA TGTGCCAGCAGTGAAACTATCGGGGGAACTGAAGCTTTCTTT.